This T cell receptor beta chain was sequenced during a study of cytomegalovirus exposure and HLA in healthy donors. The CDR3 extends over 17 amino acids. The germline gives CDR1 MGHRA, CDR2 YSYEKL. Trimming took 4 bases from V and 0 from J; bases not matched to a gene: 8. PCR amplification relied on 60 Vbeta primers (plus 13 Jbeta primers). How the authors handled the data: A later analysis counted about 80 million unique TCR beta chains, about 10 million shared. Sequencing was performed with immunoSEQ multiplex PCR; in TCRdb, only in-frame clones are kept and a portion is missing. Clonal size and the V and J genes are those of that table, whereas D and trimming came from the DNA. The table includes over 150,000 clones, almost 85% detected once.

The sequenced material came from PBMCs. The chain uses TRBV4-1 and TRBJ1-3; 8 nucleotides align to TRBD1. This TCR was sampled from a girl under 18 in good health and CMV-seropositive. CDR3 nucleotide sequence: TGCGCCAGCAGCCCTCCGGGACAGGCCTTCTCTGGAAACACCATATATTTT. Translation: CASSPPGQAFSGNTIYF.